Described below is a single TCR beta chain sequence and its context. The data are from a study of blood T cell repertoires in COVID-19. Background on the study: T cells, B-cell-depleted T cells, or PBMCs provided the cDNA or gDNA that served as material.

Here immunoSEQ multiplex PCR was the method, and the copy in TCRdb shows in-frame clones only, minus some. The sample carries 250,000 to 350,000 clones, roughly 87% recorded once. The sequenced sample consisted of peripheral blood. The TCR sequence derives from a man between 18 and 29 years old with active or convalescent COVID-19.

In DNA form, the CDR3 reads TGTGCCAGCAGCCCCTTTTGGGGCAGGGGACGCAGGGGATCCTATGGCTACACCTTC. This codes for CASSPFWGRGRRGSYGYTF. The chain links TRBV14 to TRBJ1-2; D may be TRBD1 (6 bases). The CDR3 spans 19 residues. V shed 4 bases and J shed 4 bases, with 28 bases lying between them. The germline V gene has CDR1 SGHDN and CDR2 FVKESK.